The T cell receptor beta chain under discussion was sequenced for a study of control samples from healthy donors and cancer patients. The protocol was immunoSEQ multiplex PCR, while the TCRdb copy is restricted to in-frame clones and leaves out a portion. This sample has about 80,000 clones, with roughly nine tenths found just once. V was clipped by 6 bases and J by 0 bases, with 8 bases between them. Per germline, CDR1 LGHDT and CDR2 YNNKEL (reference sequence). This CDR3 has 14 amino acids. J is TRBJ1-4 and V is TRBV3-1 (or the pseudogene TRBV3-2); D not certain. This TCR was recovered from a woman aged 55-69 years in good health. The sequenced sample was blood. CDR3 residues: CASSKLTTNEKLFF. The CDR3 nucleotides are TGTGCCAGCAGTAAGCTTACAACTAATGAAAAACTGTTTTTT.